The rows below give T cell receptor beta chains drawn from one sample of a study of cytomegalovirus exposure and HLA in healthy donors. Here immunoSEQ multiplex PCR was the method, and the copy in TCRdb shows in-frame clones only, minus some. The profile shows tens of thousands of clones, 60% to 85% of them singletons. Sequencing input: PBMCs. The source of these receptors is a man between 35 and 55 years old in good health and CMV-seronegative. Each CDR3 is given with its conserved first and last residue. The order of the fields is CDR3 DNA, CDR3 protein, clone size, J gene, V gene, D gene. D genes are given only for firm matches. Size is omitted from some rows. Given values are once, few, many or a class for expanded clones.

CDR3nt: TGTGCCAGCTCACCAGCTACGGAGGTTAGACACAATGAGCAGTTCTTC
CDR3aa: CASSPATEVRHNEQFF
abundance: NA
j_gene: TRBJ2-1
v_gene: TRBV18
d_gene: NA

CDR3nt: TGCGCCAGCGGGGGCCAGAACACCGGGGAGCTGTTTTTT
CDR3aa: CASGGQNTGELFF
abundance: few
j_gene: TRBJ2-2
v_gene: TRBV10-1
d_gene: NA

CDR3nt: TGTGCCAGCAGGCTCCTTGGAGGGAAAGAGCCCCAGCATTTT
CDR3aa: CASRLLGGKEPQHF
abundance: NA
j_gene: TRBJ1-5
v_gene: TRBV6-5
d_gene: NA

CDR3nt: TGTGCCACCCAGGGACAGGGGGCGGTTTATGGCACTGAAGCTTTCTTT
CDR3aa: CATQGQGAVYGTEAFF
abundance: NA
j_gene: TRBJ1-1
v_gene: TRBV7-9
d_gene: TRBD1

CDR3nt: TGTGCCAGCAGCTTAATGGGGGACTCCCTTAATGAGCAGTTCTTC
CDR3aa: CASSLMGDSLNEQFF
abundance: NA
j_gene: TRBJ2-1
v_gene: TRBV13
d_gene: NA

CDR3nt: TGTGCCAGCAGTGAAGACTCATTCCGCCGCAATCAGCCCCAGCATTTT
CDR3aa: CASSEDSFRRNQPQHF
abundance: NA
j_gene: TRBJ1-5
v_gene: TRBV2
d_gene: NA

CDR3nt: TGCAGCGTTGGGGACAGACCGTTCGCGAACACCGGGGAGCTGTTTTTT
CDR3aa: CSVGDRPFANTGELFF
abundance: NA
j_gene: TRBJ2-2
v_gene: TRBV29-1
d_gene: TRBD1

CDR3nt: TGCAGCGCTGGGACAGGGAGCACTGAAGCTTTCTTT
CDR3aa: CSAGTGSTEAFF
abundance: few
j_gene: TRBJ1-1
v_gene: TRBV29-1
d_gene: TRBD1

CDR3nt: TGTGCCACCAGCAAAGGCCAGGGGATTGGGTACAATGAGCAGTTCTTC
CDR3aa: CATSKGQGIGYNEQFF
abundance: NA
j_gene: TRBJ2-1
v_gene: TRBV15
d_gene: NA

CDR3nt: TGTGCCAGCAGTCACACTAGGAGCAATGAGCAGTTCTTC
CDR3aa: CASSHTRSNEQFF
abundance: NA
j_gene: TRBJ2-1
v_gene: TRBV27
d_gene: NA